A selection of T cell receptor beta chains follows, all from one sample in a study of CD8 T cells in Susac syndrome. TCRdb re-analysed the immunoSEQ multiplex PCR reads in MiXCR, keeping a single row per CDR3 protein. The repertoire holds about 190,000 distinct CDR3 sequences, with roughly 92% as singletons. Sequencing was done on a sample of CD4+ T cells from PBMCs. Every receptor here comes from a human donor in good health. CDR3s include the opening cysteine and the closing phenylalanine or tryptophan. A D gene is named only where the DNA matches it firmly. Where a row states a size, it is once, few, many or the class of an expanded clone; other rows omit it.

>NA|TRBV7-9|TRBJ1-5|NA
TGTGCCAGCAGTTCAGACGTGAGCAATCAGCCCCAGCATTTT
CASSSDVSNQPQHF
>NA|TRBV6-4|TRBJ2-1|TRBD2
TGTGCCAGCCGCGGGGGGCCCAACAATGAGCAGTTCTTC
CASRGGPNNEQFF
>NA|TRBV12-5|TRBJ1-5|NA
TGTGCTAGTGGTTTGCCATTGCCGGAGGGGAGCAATCAGCCCCAGCATTTT
CASGLPLPEGSNQPQHF
>NA|TRBV3-1|TRBJ2-7|TRBD2
TGTGCCAGCAGCCAGGCCCCGAGGCTAGCGGACAAAACCTACGAGCAGTACTTC
CASSQAPRLADKTYEQYF
>NA|TRBV5-1|TRBJ2-3|NA
TGCGCCAGCAGCTTGGGAGCCGTCCGGGATACGCAGTATTTT
CASSLGAVRDTQYF
>NA|TRBV14|TRBJ1-2|NA
TGTGCCAGCAGCCAAGATTACAGTCATGGCTACACCTTC
CASSQDYSHGYTF
>NA|TRBV30|TRBJ1-4|NA
TGTGCCTGGAGTTCGGACCGAGGGGAAAAACTGTTTTTT
CAWSSDRGEKLFF
>NA|TRBV19|TRBJ2-1|NA
TGTGCCAGTAGCACAACACGGGGGCCTTCCTACAATGAGCAGTTCTTC
CASSTTRGPSYNEQFF
>once|TRBV6-1|TRBJ1-5|NA
TGTGCCAGCACCTCAGGGGTTCATAGAGGCAATCAGCCCCAGCATTTT
CASTSGVHRGNQPQHF
>NA|TRBV19|TRBJ1-5|NA
TGTGCCAGTAGAAGCAGGGGCCCAGGAGAGGATCAGCCCCAGCATTTT
CASRSRGPGEDQPQHF
>NA|TRBV3-1|TRBJ1-6|TRBD1
TGTGCCAGCAGCCAATGGACAGGGACTTCACCCCTCCACTTT
CASSQWTGTSPLHF
>NA|TRBV10-3|TRBJ2-5|TRBD1
TGTGCCATCAGTTCCGGGACAGGGAATCTTCAGACCCAGTACTTC
CAISSGTGNLQTQYF
>NA|TRBV5-4|TRBJ1-1|NA
TGTGCCAGCAGTTTTCCCCTGAACACTGAAGCTTTCTTT
CASSFPLNTEAFF
>NA|TRBV28|TRBJ1-2|TRBD1
TGTGCCACCCCCCGGGACAGGGGAAACTATGGCTACACCTTC
CATPRDRGNYGYTF
>NA|TRBV6-2/TRBV6-3|TRBJ1-1|TRBD1
TGTGCCAGCCGACTGACAGGGGAGAACACTGAAGCTTTCTTT
CASRLTGENTEAFF
>NA|TRBV12-3/TRBV12-4|TRBJ2-2|TRBD1
TGTGCCAGCAGTTTATTGGGGACAGCCACCGGGGAGCTGTTTTTT
CASSLLGTATGELFF
>NA|TRBV3-1|TRBJ2-1|NA
TGTGCCAGCAGCCAAGTTACCCTTTTACGGGACTTGAGCAATGAGCAGTTCTTC
CASSQVTLLRDLSNEQFF
>NA|TRBV14|TRBJ2-2|TRBD1
TGTGCCAGCAGACCCTCCGGGACAGGGGCCGGGGAGCTGTTTTTT
CASRPSGTGAGELFF
>NA|TRBV12-3/TRBV12-4|TRBJ2-1|NA
TGTGCCAGCAGTTTATTGGGGGGCGGGGAGCAGTTCTTC
CASSLLGGGEQFF
>once|TRBV5-1|TRBJ2-2|TRBD1
TGCGCCAGCAGCCCGTACAGGGGGACCGCCGGGGAGCTGTTTTTT
CASSPYRGTAGELFF